The 7 T cell receptor beta chains below all came from one sample that was sequenced in a study of blood T cell repertoires in COVID-19. The protocol was immunoSEQ multiplex PCR, while the TCRdb copy is restricted to in-frame clones and leaves out a portion. The sample holds about 150,000 clones, around 80% seen once. The sample was peripheral blood. These receptors were collected from a man aged 60 to 75 with acute or convalescent COVID-19.

This clone was seen repeatedly, ten times or more. The genes are TRBV2 and TRBJ1-5; tentative D call: TRBD1 (6 bases). The CDR3 is 13 residues long. Germline lookup yields CDR1 SNHLY and CDR2 FYNNEI. V was pared by 1 base and J by 6 bases, with 7 bases between. Here the CDR3 reads CASSEGGRQPQHF. The DNA of the CDR3 is TGTGCCAGCAGTGAAGGGGGGCGTCAGCCCCAGCATTTT.

The sample holds one count of this clone. This chain's CDR3 is CASREGISGSTDTQYF. CDR3 DNA sequence: TGCGCCAGCAGGGAGGGGATTAGCGGAAGCACAGATACGCAGTATTTT. The genes are TRBV5-1 and TRBJ2-3, with D perhaps matching TRBD2 (6 bases). Germline CDR1 and CDR2: SGHRS and YFSETQ. V shed 5 bases and J shed 0 bases, with 16 bases lying between them. The CDR3 consists of 16 residues.

This chain joins TRBV11-2 and TRBJ2-1, with a tentative D call TRBD2 (6 bases). Germline values: CDR1 SGHAT, CDR2 FQNNGV. V dropped 1 base and J dropped 2 bases, with 12 bases sitting between them. This CDR3 contains 16 residues. The CDR3, as DNA: TGTGCCAGCAGCTTAGGGGCCCTAGCGCCCTACAATGAGCAGTTCTTC. Protein product: CASSLGALAPYNEQFF.

This clone came up once. Here the CDR3 reads CATSDLGGKLFF. In nucleotides, the CDR3 is TGTGCCACCAGTGATCTAGGGGGAAAACTGTTTTTT. The V gene is TRBV24-1, the J gene TRBJ1-4, with D possibly matching TRBD1 (6 bases). V was shortened by 3 bases and J by 10 bases, with 8 bases between the two germline ends. CDR1 and CDR2 (germline): KGHDR, SFDVKD. This CDR3 has 12 residues.

This clone was seen a handful of times. The CDR3 spells CSYPWRGDGQPQHF. CDR3 coding DNA: TGCAGCTATCCCTGGAGGGGAGATGGTCAGCCCCAGCATTTT. This chain joins TRBV29-1 and TRBJ1-5, with D perhaps matching TRBD1 (5 bases). This CDR3 has 14 amino acids. The V gene lost 8 bases and the J gene lost 6 bases, with 20 bases spanning the gap. Per germline, CDR1 SQVTM and CDR2 ANQGSEA.

V and J are TRBV18 and TRBJ1-5; no clear D. This CDR3 has 12 amino acids. From germline, CDR1 is KGHSH and CDR2 LQKENI. V lost 3 bases and J lost 5, with 5 bases in between. The CDR3 sequence: CASSPSDQPQHF. The CDR3 region has the DNA TGTGCCAGCTCACCCAGTGATCAGCCCCAGCATTTT.

This clone was found once. The chain uses TRBV10-3 and TRBJ2-5; tentatively, D is TRBD2 (5 bases). The V end lost 0 bases, the J end lost 5 bases, and 13 bases lay between the germline ends. Germline V lookup: CDR1 ENHRY, CDR2 SYGVKD. The CDR3 is 15 residues long. CDR3 DNA: TGTGCCATCAGTGAGTCGGTGACCGGGGTGGAGACCCAGTACTTC. Protein: CAISESVTGVETQYF.